This TCR beta chain was captured by sequencing in a study of blood T cells in healthy people across ages. Whole-study results and caveats: Changes in expanded clonotypes were possibly confounded, as the CMV status of donors was unknown.

This clonotype was counted between two and nine times. The target antigen is unknown. The use of a sample-barcoded 5' primer and a J-beta primer mix characterized a second PCR of about 6 to 12 cycles. TCRdb reprocessed the 5' RACE reads via MiXCR and lists one record per CDR3 protein. The sample lists about 1.6 million distinct CDR3 sequences, approximately 32% occurring once. This CDR3 has 13 residues. CDR1 and CDR2 (germline): SGHRS, YFSETQ. The V and J ends lost 0 bases and 9 bases respectively, with 12 bases between them. Sequencing used blood. The V call is TRBV5-1, the J call TRBJ1-1; D perhaps matches TRBD1 (5 bases). This TCR was recovered from a woman in her 30s in good health. CDR3 sequence reads: CASSLEAAGQAFF. The CDR3 DNA reads TGCGCCAGCAGCTTGGAGGCGGCAGGGCAAGCTTTCTTT. The complete variable domain, with remaining parts taken from reference TRBV5-1 and TRBJ1-1, reads KAGVTQTPRYLIKTRGQQVTLSCSPISGHRSVSWYQQTPGQGLQFLFEYFSETQRNKGNFPGRFSGRQFSNSRSEMNVSTLELGDSALYLCASSLEAAGQAFFGQGTRLTVV.